The 15 T cell receptor beta chains listed next were all sequenced from one sample in a study of blood T cell repertoires in COVID-19. The assay was immunoSEQ multiplex PCR, and TCRdb's table has in-frame clones only and misses some. The sample carries around 75,000 clones, roughly 90% recorded once. Sequenced material: peripheral blood. The receptors were gathered from a man in his 60s with acute or convalescent COVID-19.

The gene calls are TRBV30 and TRBJ2-7; no clear D gene. CDR1 is GTSNPN and CDR2 is SVGIG in the germline V gene (reference sequence). The CDR3 contains 14 residues. Between the trimmed V and J ends, which lost 2 bases and 1 base, there was a span of 12 bases. This CDR3 is CAWSTHWYSYEQYF. The CDR3 nucleotides are TGTGCCTGGAGTACCCACTGGTATTCCTACGAGCAGTACTTC.

The CDR3 DNA is TGTGCCAGCAGTGAAGCGTCAGGGGACGGTAATGAAAAACTGTTTTTT. Translation gives CASSEASGDGNEKLFF. This sequence joins TRBV6-1 and TRBJ1-4, with a tentative D call TRBD1 (6 bases). This CDR3 is built from 16 residues. The germline V gene encodes CDR1 MNHNS and CDR2 SASEGT. V was clipped by 0 bases and J by 4 bases, with 12 bases between them.

This clone was observed a few times. V and J are TRBV5-1 and TRBJ1-2; TRBD1 matches 7 bases. V shed 0 bases, J shed 1 base, and the junction held 6 bases outside the gene matches. The CDR3 covers 16 residues. CDR1 and CDR2 (germline): SGHRS, YFSETQ. The CDR3 DNA is TGCGCCAGCAGCTTGGAGGCAGGGGGTCGTAACTATGGCTACACCTTC. Translated: CASSLEAGGRNYGYTF.

The chain recombines TRBV24-1 with TRBJ2-1, with D possibly being TRBD1 (6 bases). The V end lost 4 bases, the J end lost 7 bases, and 10 bases lay between the germline ends. Looked up from germline, CDR1 is KGHDR and CDR2 is SFDVKD. This CDR3 contains 13 residues. CDR3 sequence: CATSDEQGNEQFF. CDR3 DNA sequence: TGTGCCACCAGTGACGAACAGGGTAATGAGCAGTTCTTC.

The chain employs TRBV28 and TRBJ1-1; 7 bases are shared with TRBD1. The CDR3 has 16 residues. The V gene end was trimmed by 5 bases and the J gene end by 0 bases; junction bases not matched to a gene: 9. The germline gives CDR1 MDHEN, CDR2 SYDVKM. The CDR3 loop reads CASSPTTGQLNTEAFF. CDR3 nucleotides: TGTGCCAGCAGTCCTACAACGGGACAGTTGAACACTGAAGCTTTCTTT.

This chain joins TRBV19 and TRBJ1-5; D perhaps matches TRBD1 (5 bases). V lost 6 bases and J lost 0, with 9 bases in between. The germline CDR1 and CDR2 sequences are LNHDA and SQIVND (reference sequence). The CDR3 consists of 14 residues. CDR3 residues: CASRGTSSNQPQHF. CDR3 in DNA: TGTGCCAGTAGAGGGACTTCTAGCAATCAGCCCCAGCATTTT.

The rearrangement uses TRBV7-8 and TRBJ2-7, with 8 bases fitting TRBD2. The CDR3 contains 17 residues. With 1 base clipped from V and 2 bases from J, the junction kept 10 bases outside the gene matches. Germline V gene sequence: CDR1 SGHVS, CDR2 FQNEAQ. The CDR3 reads CASSLVRSGGQAYEQYF. CDR3 bases: TGTGCCAGCAGCTTAGTAAGGAGCGGGGGCCAAGCCTACGAGCAGTACTTC.

This chain uses TRBV19 with TRBJ1-4; D is possibly TRBD1 (5 bases). The V end was cut by 5 bases, the J end by 0 bases, with 13 bases between. The germline V gene has CDR1 LNHDA and CDR2 SQIVND (reference sequence). The CDR3 contains 16 residues. CDR3 loop: CASSSGTIATNEKLFF. The CDR3 nucleotides read TGTGCCAGTAGTTCCGGGACTATTGCAACTAATGAAAAACTGTTTTTT.

The chain employs TRBV5-1 and TRBJ1-4; 8 bases are shared with TRBD1. Losses at the gene ends were 4 bases for V and 13 bases for J; bases not matched to a gene: 6. The germline CDR1 and CDR2 sequences are SGHRS and YFSETQ. The CDR3 sequence is 12 residues long. The CDR3 region has the DNA TGCGCCAGCAGCCCGACCGGGACAGGACTGTTTTTT. Amino acid sequence: CASSPTGTGLFF. Complete variable domain (other parts from reference TRBV5-1 and TRBJ1-4): KAGVTQTPRYLIKTRGQQVTLSCSPISGHRSVSWYQQTPGQGLQFLFEYFSETQRNKGNFPGRFSGRQFSNSRSEMNVSTLELGDSALYLCASSPTGTGLFFGSGTQLSVL.

The V and J genes are TRBV6-6 and TRBJ2-2; the match to TRBD2 covers 14 bases. The V gene end was trimmed by 5 bases and the J gene end by 1 base; junction bases not matched to a gene: 3. Germline CDR1 reads MNHNY; CDR2 reads SVGAGI (reference sequence). The CDR3 extends over 17 amino acids. The CDR3 protein is CASSRLAGGKNTGELFF. CDR3 coding DNA: TGTGCCAGCAGTCGACTAGCGGGAGGGAAGAACACCGGGGAGCTGTTTTTT.

The chain recombines TRBV5-1 with TRBJ1-2; the D gene is possibly TRBD1 (6 bases). The length of the CDR3 is 13 residues. The V end was cut by 3 bases, the J end by 4 bases, with 10 bases between. Germline CDR1 and CDR2: SGHRS and YFSETQ. The CDR3 nucleotides read TGCGCCAGCAGCTCCAGGGGTGGCTATGGCTACACCTTC. Residues: CASSSRGGYGYTF.

The chain is built from TRBV11-2 and TRBJ1-2; 11 bases line up with TRBD1. The CDR3 consists of 14 residues. The V segment lost 3 bases and the J segment 8 bases; nucleotides outside the gene matches: 5. In germline, CDR1 is SGHAT, CDR2 FQNNGV. The CDR3 nucleotides are TGTGCCAGCAGCTTTCGGGACAGGGGGTTCGGCTACACCTTC. This translates into CASSFRDRGFGYTF.

The V call is TRBV9, the J call TRBJ2-1; D not certain. Germline V gives CDR1 SGDLS, CDR2 YYNGEE. This CDR3 contains 14 residues. V was trimmed by 0 bases and J by 4 bases, leaving 8 bases between them. The chain's CDR3 is CASSVVAVYNEQFF. DNA for the CDR3: TGTGCCAGCAGCGTAGTGGCAGTTTACAATGAGCAGTTCTTC.

V and J are TRBV7-3 and TRBJ2-1; D unresolved. Germline lookup yields CDR1 SGHTA and CDR2 FQGTGA. This CDR3 is built from 14 residues. Trimming took off 4 bases at V and 2 bases at J, with 9 bases between the two ends. CDR3 region: CASSSAPAYNEQFF. The CDR3, as DNA: TGTGCCAGCAGCTCTGCTCCGGCCTACAATGAGCAGTTCTTC.

The chain combines TRBV11-2 with TRBJ2-7; D is unclear. The V end was cut by 1 base, the J end by 3 bases, with 7 bases between. CDR1 and CDR2 from the germline V gene are SGHAT and FQNNGV. The CDR3 has 13 amino acids. As DNA, the CDR3 is TGTGCCAGCAGCTTAGGTCTCGGCTACGAGCAGTACTTC. It yields the protein CASSLGLGYEQYF.